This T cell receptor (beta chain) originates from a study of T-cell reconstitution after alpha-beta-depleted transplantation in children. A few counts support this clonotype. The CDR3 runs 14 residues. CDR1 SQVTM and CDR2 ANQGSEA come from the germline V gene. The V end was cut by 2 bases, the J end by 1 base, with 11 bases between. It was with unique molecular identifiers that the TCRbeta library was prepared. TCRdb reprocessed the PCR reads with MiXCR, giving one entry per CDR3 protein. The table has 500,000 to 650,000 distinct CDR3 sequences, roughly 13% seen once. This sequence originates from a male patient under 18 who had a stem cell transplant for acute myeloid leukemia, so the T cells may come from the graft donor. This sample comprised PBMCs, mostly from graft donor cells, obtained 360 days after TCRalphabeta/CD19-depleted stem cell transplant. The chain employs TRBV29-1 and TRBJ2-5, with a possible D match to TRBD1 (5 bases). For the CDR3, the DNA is TGCAGCGTTGAAATAACAGGCATCCAAGAGACCCAGTACTTC. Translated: CSVEITGIQETQYF.